The 9 T cell receptor beta chains below all came from one sample that was sequenced in a study of monozygotic twins with inflammatory bowel disease. TCRdb derives one entry per CDR3 protein from the 5' RACE reads, leaving out DNA. The sample totals some 440,000 distinct CDR3 sequences. The specimen was blood. These receptors were obtained from a human donor with ulcerative colitis or Crohn's disease, or a healthy co-twin of an affected twin (not recorded which).

The chain uses TRBV5-4 and TRBJ2-2; there is no DNA to check the TCRdb D call of TRBD1. CDR3 length: 16 amino acids. Germline V gene data show CDR1 as SGHNT and CDR2 as YYREEE (reference sequence). The CDR3 protein is CASSPGGLPAAGELFF.

V usage is TRBV11-2 and J usage is TRBJ1-5. CDR1 is SGHAT, CDR2 FQNNGV, per germline. This CDR3 has 13 residues. CDR3 sequence: CASSFLANQPQHF.

The rearrangement uses TRBV15 and TRBJ2-3. Germline CDR1 and CDR2: LNHNV and YYDKDF (reference sequence). This CDR3 comprises 14 residues. CDR3 sequence: CATSRDLSADTQYF.

The chain couples TRBV4-2 to TRBJ2-7. Germline assignment: CDR1 LGHNA and CDR2 YNFKEQ. This CDR3 is 16 amino acids long. The CDR3 sequence: CASSQDTSSGSYEQYF.

The chain recombines TRBV7-9 with TRBJ2-1. The germline CDR1 and CDR2 sequences are SEHNR and FQNEAQ (reference sequence). The CDR3 covers 16 residues. The CDR3 loop reads CASSGYSGSSYNKQFF.

This chain connects TRBV12-3 or TRBV12-4 to TRBJ1-4; TCRdb gives TRBD1 as the D gene, but with no DNA this cannot be confirmed. The length of the CDR3 is 14 residues. The chain's CDR3 is CASSSDSTIEKLFF.

The gene calls are TRBV5-1 and TRBJ2-7; TCRdb gives TRBD1 as the D gene, but with no DNA this cannot be confirmed. Germline V CDR1 and CDR2: SGHRS, YFSETQ. This CDR3 region has 13 residues. CDR3 region: CASSKDRSYEQYF.

CDR3 in amino acids: CASSSVGVGNTEAFF. The V call is TRBV6-1, the J call TRBJ1-1; TCRdb indicates TRBD1, and absent DNA this call remains unverified. This CDR3 is 15 amino acids long. CDR1 MNHNS and CDR2 SASEGT come from the germline V gene.

V gene TRBV12-3 or TRBV12-4 combines with J gene TRBJ1-2. The CDR3 sequence is 13 residues long. The CDR3 loop is CASSYREQRGYTF.